The 2 T cell receptor beta chains listed next were all sequenced from one sample in a study of cytomegalovirus exposure and HLA in healthy donors. Researchers ran the PCR with 60 Vbeta and 13 Jbeta primers. The protocol was immunoSEQ multiplex PCR, while the TCRdb copy is restricted to in-frame clones and leaves out a portion. Of more than 90,000 clones listed, around 80% are singletons. The sequenced sample consisted of PBMCs. These receptors came from a young man in good health and CMV-seropositive.

In this sample, this clone turned up a few times. V usage is TRBV7-6 and J usage is TRBJ1-1, with 7 bases matching TRBD1. The CDR3 has 15 amino acids. Losses at the gene ends were 5 bases for V and 1 base for J; bases not matched to a gene: 7. Germline V gives CDR1 SGHVS, CDR2 FNYEAQ. The CDR3 DNA reads as TGTGCCAGCAGCCCCGACAGGGTAGAGAACACTGAAGCTTTCTTT. It codes for CASSPDRVENTEAFF.

This clone was recorded once. The V call is TRBV27, the J call TRBJ1-2, with a possible D match to TRBD1 (5 bases). V lost 6 bases to trimming and J lost 6 bases, with 20 bases between them. Per germline, CDR1 MNHEY and CDR2 SMNVEV (reference sequence). The CDR3 length is 15 residues. The DNA for the CDR3 is TGTGCCAGCAGCTCCCCCCATGCGGGGGTGAATGGCTACACCTTC. Its protein product is CASSSPHAGVNGYTF.